The rows below give T cell receptor beta chains drawn from one sample of a study of blood T cells in healthy people across ages. TCRdb independently ran MiXCR on the 5' RACE reads; one entry per CDR3 protein. Of 630,000 or so distinct CDR3 sequences listed, approximately 31% are singletons. The sample was blood. The origin of the receptors is a woman aged 80 or over in good health. Each CDR3 is given with its conserved first and last residue. The D gene is left open where the match is weak. Clone size, where shown, is once, few, many, or a class for clones that have expanded.

cdr3_nt cdr3_aa j_call cdr3_length d_call v_call clone_size
TGTGCCAGCAGCCCAATGGACAGGAATCAGGAGCAGTACTTC CASSPMDRNQEQYF TRBJ2-5 14 TRBD1 TRBV11-2 few
TGTGCCAGCAGTTTCCAGGGGGGCAGGACTGAAGCTTTCTTT CASSFQGGRTEAFF TRBJ1-1 14 TRBD1 TRBV27 many
TGTGCCAGCAGCACCGTTGGGACGAACACTGAAGCTTTCTTT CASSTVGTNTEAFF TRBJ1-1 14 NA TRBV5-5 many
TGTGCCAGCAGTTTAGCCGGGACAGGGCTTTCTGGAAACACCATATATTTT CASSLAGTGLSGNTIYF TRBJ1-3 17 TRBD1 TRBV12-3/TRBV12-4 NA
TGTGCCAGCAGAATCGGGGGTAGCTCCTACGAGCAGTACTTC CASRIGGSSYEQYF TRBJ2-7 14 NA TRBV7-2 many
TGTGCCAGCAGCCTAAGAACCCGACTAGCCTACGAGCAGTACTTC CASSLRTRLAYEQYF TRBJ2-7 15 NA TRBV7-2 NA
TGCAGTGCTAGAGGCGGGGCCCAAAGGGCAGAGACCCAGTACTTC CSARGGAQRAETQYF TRBJ2-5 15 NA TRBV20-1 few
TGTGCCAGCAGTACTACAGGGATTTATGGCTACACCTTC CASSTTGIYGYTF TRBJ1-2 13 NA TRBV12-3/TRBV12-4 NA
TGTGCCTGGAATTCGGACAATTCACCCCTCCACTTT CAWNSDNSPLHF TRBJ1-6 12 NA TRBV30 NA
TGTGCCCGCAGCCAAGAAGGGTTAGCTTTCTTT CARSQEGLAFF TRBJ1-1 11 NA TRBV4-2 NA
TGCAGTCCCGGGACAGGGTCCCCCTCAGATACGCAGTATTTT CSPGTGSPSDTQYF TRBJ2-3 14 TRBD1 TRBV20-1 many
TGTGCCAGCAGCGATGGGACAGCCCCGGAAAAACTGTTTTTT CASSDGTAPEKLFF TRBJ1-4 14 TRBD1 TRBV9 NA
TGCGCCAGCAGCTTGGCCGGGCTAGCGGGGACAGAGACCCAGTACTTC CASSLAGLAGTETQYF TRBJ2-5 16 TRBD2 TRBV5-1 few
TGTGCCAGCACCGGGATTAATGAGCAGTTCTTC CASTGINEQFF TRBJ2-1 11 NA TRBV7-9 NA
TGTGCCAGCATGATTGAGGGGGCGCGTTCACCCCTCCACTTT CASMIEGARSPLHF TRBJ1-6 14 TRBD1 TRBV2 NA
TGCAGTGCTAGAGCGTTAAGGGGCACCCCCTACGAGCAGTACTTC CSARALRGTPYEQYF TRBJ2-7 15 NA TRBV20-1 many
TGTGCCAGCACCAAGCGGACAGGGGGCGCCTCTGGGGCCAACGTCCGGACTTTC CASTKRTGGASGANVRTF TRBJ2-6 18 TRBD1 TRBV6-2/TRBV6-3 NA
TGTGCCTGGACCCAAGCGACGGGTTCACCCCTCCACTTT CAWTQATGSPLHF TRBJ1-6 13 NA TRBV30 few